Listed below are T cell receptor beta chains from one sample, sequenced in a study of T cell repertoires in aging, cancer and after chemotherapy. TCRdb analysed the multiplex PCR reads with MiXCR anew, one entry per CDR3 protein. The data hold some 9,900 distinct CDR3 sequences, with around a third observed a single time. The material sequenced was blood. These receptors originate from a human donor in good health. Both conserved end residues are part of each CDR3. D genes are given only for firm matches. Not all rows give a size; the values are once, few, many and, for expanded clones, a class.

J gene,V gene,D gene,clone size,CDR3 DNA,CDR3 protein
TRBJ2-2,TRBV5-4,.,.,TGTGCCAGCAGCTTGGCTACAGGGACACTTCGGACCGGGGAGCTGGTTTTT,CASSLATGTLRTGELVF
TRBJ2-7,TRBV14,.,.,TGTGCCAGAAGCCAATTGGACTCCTACGAGCAGTACTTC,CARSQLDSYEQYF
TRBJ1-6,TRBV20-1,.,few,TGCAGTGCTAGAGACAGGATGGTGGATTCACCCCTCCACTTT,CSARDRMVDSPLHF
TRBJ2-3,TRBV6-5,.,.,TGTGCCTCCAGCCTCTATCGTAGGGGCCGTCCTAGCACAGATACGCAGTATTTT,CASSLYRRGRPSTDTQYF
TRBJ2-2,TRBV24-1,.,.,TGTGCCACCAGTGATTTCACGGGTCACGGGGAGCTGTTTTTT,CATSDFTGHGELFF
TRBJ1-2,TRBV29-1,.,medium-sized,TGCAGCGCTCGGGACTCACAAGTACTGAGCTACACCTTC,CSARDSQVLSYTF
TRBJ1-1,TRBV6-1,TRBD1,.,TGCGCCATCCGGGACAGGGGGGTTGGCACTGAAGCTTTCTTT,CAIRDRGVGTEAFF
TRBJ1-3,TRBV2,.,few,TGTGCCAGCAGTGAAAGGGCCCGGTGGGACACCATATATTTT,CASSERARWDTIYF
TRBJ2-3,TRBV6-4,.,.,TGTGCCAGCAGTGAGGCGGGAGGACAGGGGCCAGGAGATGCGCAGTATTTT,CASSEAGGQGPGDAQYF
TRBJ2-7,TRBV11-2,TRBD1,.,TGTGCCAGCAGCAACCAGGGACAGCCTCTCTACGAGCAGTACTTC,CASSNQGQPLYEQYF
TRBJ2-1,TRBV10-3,TRBD2,few,TGTGCCATCAGTGATCCGGGACTAGCTATCCATGAGCAGTTCTTC,CAISDPGLAIHEQFF
TRBJ1-4,TRBV7-2,TRBD1,.,TGTGCCAGCAGCTTAGCAGGACAGGGGGGGGAAAAACTGTTTTTT,CASSLAGQGGEKLFF
TRBJ2-3,TRBV28,TRBD1,few,TGTGCCAGCAGCCCAGGGACAGGGTGGGCAGATACGCAGTATTTT,CASSPGTGWADTQYF
TRBJ2-1,TRBV20-1,TRBD1,.,TGCAGTGCTAGAGCTGCCGGGACAGGGGCCATCAATGAGCAGTTCTTC,CSARAAGTGAINEQFF
TRBJ1-2,TRBV6-5,TRBD1,medium-sized,TGTGCCAGCAGTTATACAGGGGGCGCGTACGGCTACACCTTC,CASSYTGGAYGYTF
TRBJ1-5,TRBV6-2/TRBV6-3,.,few,TGTGCCAGCACTTCGAGACAGGACGGCAATCAGCCCCAGCATTTT,CASTSRQDGNQPQHF
TRBJ1-2,TRBV10-3,.,.,TGTGCCATCAGTGAGCCGCAGGGGAACTATGGCTACACCTTC,CAISEPQGNYGYTF
TRBJ1-1,TRBV28,.,.,TGTGCCAGCAGGTCCGGGACAAGGGAAGCTTTCTTT,CASRSGTREAFF
TRBJ2-1,TRBV13,TRBD1,.,TGTGCCAGCAGCTTAAGGGACAGAGACAATGAGCAGTTCTTC,CASSLRDRDNEQFF
TRBJ1-3,TRBV11-3,.,.,TGTGCCAGCAGCTCGTTACCTGGAAACACCATATATTTT,CASSSLPGNTIYF
TRBJ1-5,TRBV20-1,.,.,TGCAGTGCTAGGGGATACACGGCCCAGCATTTT,CSARGYTAQHF
TRBJ1-3,TRBV14,.,.,TGTGCCAGCAGCCAACCAAACCTTGCGAACACCATATATTTT,CASSQPNLANTIYF
TRBJ1-1,TRBV6-5,.,.,TGTGCCAGCAGTGACTTGGGGTCTGAAGCTTTCTTT,CASSDLGSEAFF
TRBJ2-5,TRBV11-2,.,few,TGTGCCAGCAGCTTAAGGACCTTTGCCCAGACCCAGTACTTC,CASSLRTFAQTQYF
TRBJ2-1,TRBV11-1,.,few,TGTGCCAGCAGCTTAGCGACAAACAATGAGCAGTTCTTC,CASSLATNNEQFF
TRBJ1-1,TRBV6-2/TRBV6-3,.,few,TGTGCCAGCAGTTACTCGATGGGGAACACTGAAGCTTTCTTT,CASSYSMGNTEAFF
TRBJ2-1,TRBV12-3/TRBV12-4,.,.,TGTGCCAGCAACCTCGGGTACAATGAGCAGTTCTTC,CASNLGYNEQFF
TRBJ2-2,TRBV6-2/TRBV6-3,.,few,TGTGCCAGCAGTTACAAACGTATCACCGGGGAGCTGTTTTTT,CASSYKRITGELFF
TRBJ1-2,TRBV20-1,.,few,TGCAGTGCTAGTTCCGATAACTATGGCTACACCTTC,CSASSDNYGYTF
TRBJ2-3,TRBV19,.,medium-sized,TGTGCCAGCACCACCGGGACATCACCACTAACAGATACGCAGTATTTT,CASTTGTSPLTDTQYF
TRBJ2-2,TRBV10-3,TRBD1,.,TGTGCCATCAGTGAGTTAGGGACAGGGAGCACCGGGGAGCTGTTTTTT,CAISELGTGSTGELFF
TRBJ1-5,TRBV25-1,.,.,TGTGCCAGCAGTGCAGGAATCCATCAGCCCCAGCATTTT,CASSAGIHQPQHF
TRBJ2-2,TRBV12-3/TRBV12-4,.,.,TGTGCCAGCAGTTTGGGCTATAACACCGGGGAGCTGTTTTTT,CASSLGYNTGELFF
TRBJ1-6,TRBV12-3/TRBV12-4,.,.,TGTGCCAACAGTTTTCTCGGCAGGCCCGGTCGTCCCTATAATTCACCCCTCCACTTT,CANSFLGRPGRPYNSPLHF
TRBJ1-4,TRBV6-6,.,few,TGTGCCAGCAGTTACTCGGCAGGGTGGGAAAAACTGTTTTTT,CASSYSAGWEKLFF
TRBJ1-2,TRBV7-9,.,few,TGTGCCAGCAGCTTTTACTCAGGACAGAGCTATGGCTACACCTTC,CASSFYSGQSYGYTF
TRBJ1-4,TRBV5-6,.,.,TGTGCCAGCGGGTACCGCGGGGAAAAACTGTTTTTT,CASGYRGEKLFF
TRBJ1-2,TRBV7-9,TRBD1,.,TGTGCCAGCAGCCAAGGGGGGACAGGGATGGTTTATGGCTACACCTTC,CASSQGGTGMVYGYTF
TRBJ1-5,TRBV7-2,TRBD1,.,TGTGCCAGCAGCTTGCACAGGGGGGGCAATCAGCCCCAGCATTTT,CASSLHRGGNQPQHF
TRBJ2-7,TRBV5-6,.,.,TGTGCCAGCAGCTCCTTTGGCCGTGGTTACGAGCAGTACTTC,CASSSFGRGYEQYF
TRBJ2-7,TRBV20-1,TRBD2,few,TGCAGTGCTAGAAGCGCGGGGGGTTCCTACGAGCAGTACTTC,CSARSAGGSYEQYF
TRBJ2-3,TRBV6-2/TRBV6-3,TRBD1,.,TGTGCCAGCAGTTCAGGGGGCGAGACAGATACGCAGTATTTT,CASSSGGETDTQYF
TRBJ1-1,TRBV6-6,TRBD1,.,TGTGCCAGCAGAACCGGGACAGGGTTGGGTAACACTGAAGCTTTCTTT,CASRTGTGLGNTEAFF
TRBJ2-7,TRBV6-5,.,medium-sized,TGTGCCAGCAGTCCGACCTCTCCAGCTAACGAGCAGTACTTC,CASSPTSPANEQYF
TRBJ1-2,TRBV20-1,TRBD1,.,TGCAGTGCTCACACAGGGGGCGGTGGTGGCTACACCTTC,CSAHTGGGGGYTF
TRBJ1-5,TRBV6-2/TRBV6-3,.,large,TGTGCCAGCAGTCACGGGGCAGAAAATCAGCCCCAGCATTTT,CASSHGAENQPQHF
TRBJ2-3,TRBV12-3/TRBV12-4,TRBD1,once,TGTGCCAGCCAACAGGGGGCAGGCACAGATACGCAGTATTTT,CASQQGAGTDTQYF
TRBJ2-5,TRBV4-1,.,.,TGCGCCAGCAGCCAAGGAACGTATCGGGAGACCCAGTACTTC,CASSQGTYRETQYF
TRBJ2-7,TRBV5-1,.,.,TGCGCCAGCAGCCCCTCACTAGACTTTACCTACGAGCAGTACTTC,CASSPSLDFTYEQYF
TRBJ2-5,TRBV6-5,.,.,TGTGCCAGCAGTTACTGGTCAGGGTACCAAGAGACCCAGTACTTC,CASSYWSGYQETQYF
TRBJ2-2,TRBV7-9,.,medium-sized,TGTGCCAGCAGCTTAGAAGTACTAGGCGGGGAGCTGTTTTTT,CASSLEVLGGELFF
TRBJ2-4,TRBV12-3/TRBV12-4,TRBD2,.,TGTGCCAGCAGCCCCTCTGCGGGGGGAAAAAACATTCAGTACTTC,CASSPSAGGKNIQYF
TRBJ2-7,TRBV20-1,TRBD1,medium-sized,TGCAGTGCGGCCGGGACAGGGGACGAGCAGTACTTC,CSAAGTGDEQYF